Below, 2 T cell receptor beta chains from the same sample are listed, as sequenced in a study of identical twins (dated by TCRdb to the mid-2010s). The method behind the library was 5' RACE. Instrument on record: Illumina HiSeq 2000. TCRdb reworked the public reads: Q25 trimming with fastp, MiXCR clone assembly, productive beta chains retained. Every distinct CDR3 protein forms one entry, paired with its most common genes and DNA. The sample contains about 550,000 distinct CDR3 sequences, approximately 20% of them found a single time. The ten largest clonotypes hold around 0.5% of the sample. The sample was also linked to a second study, of yellow fever vaccine responses in identical twins.

Specimen: CD4+ T cells sorted from blood. All receptors derive from a woman under 30 in good health.

In DNA, the CDR3 is TGTGCCATCAAGCCTGAGCGTGGACTAGCCCTCCCGGATACGCAGTATTTT. It codes for CAIKPERGLALPDTQYF. The chain recombines TRBV10-3 with TRBJ2-3; 8 nucleotides agree with TRBD2. With V trimmed by 7 bases and J by 6 bases, 18 bases remained unmatched. Per germline, CDR1 ENHRY and CDR2 SYGVKD. This CDR3 is 17 amino acids long.

This clonotype was counted only a few times. The rearrangement uses TRBV10-3 and TRBJ1-2; D gene unclear. Germline lookup yields CDR1 ENHRY and CDR2 SYGVKD. The V and J ends lost 2 bases and 5 bases respectively, with 9 bases between them. The CDR3 runs 13 residues. The CDR3 loop is CAISEGTVYGYTF. CDR3 sequence (DNA): TGTGCCATCAGTGAGGGAACAGTATATGGCTACACCTTC.